The subject of this entry is one TCR beta chain. This entry comes from a study of blood T cell repertoires in COVID-19. TCRdb's table, derived via immunoSEQ multiplex PCR, lists solely in-frame clones and lacks some. Of over 200,000 clones in the sample, 80% to 90% were seen once. Germline V gene data show CDR1 as SGHDN and CDR2 as FVKESK. With 1 base clipped from V and 6 bases from J, the junction kept 5 bases outside the gene matches. This CDR3 comprises 14 residues. The sample was PBMCs or T cells enriched from blood (not recorded which). J is TRBJ2-7 and V is TRBV14, with 8 positions matching TRBD1. The sequence was obtained from a man aged 18-30 years with acute COVID-19. CDR3 residues: CASSQAGTGLEQYF. CDR3 in DNA: TGTGCCAGCAGCCAAGCGGGGACAGGCCTCGAGCAGTACTTC.